Sequencing of this TCR beta chain was carried out in a study of PD-L1 blockade in urothelial cancer. Whole-study findings and limits: Clonality of blood TCR below the median before treatment predicted better survival.

For each patient, 1 to 8 samples were obtained, pretreatment and on-treatment. Trimming stripped 3 bases from V and 0 bases from J, with 17 bases between. The CDR3 totals 17 residues. Looked up from germline, CDR1 is SEHNR and CDR2 is FQNEAQ (reference sequence). Measured with immunoSEQ multiplex PCR; TCRdb has only the in-frame clones, and not every one. The table has some 30,000 clones, 87% seen once; the top ten hold 3.7%. A remark on this clone: Its antigen is unknown.

This TCR was recovered from a man over 45 with urothelial cancer. Here the sequenced sample was PBMCs, taken around atezolizumab (anti-PD-L1) treatment. The chain recombines TRBV7-9 with TRBJ1-1; tentatively, D is TRBD1 (6 bases). CDR3 region: CASSFPLGADMNTEAFF. CDR3 bases: TGTGCCAGCAGCTTCCCTCTGGGGGCAGACATGAACACTGAAGCTTTCTTT.